These 28 T cell receptor beta chains share one sample of origin, sequenced in a study of blood T cell repertoires in COVID-19. Here immunoSEQ multiplex PCR was the method, and the copy in TCRdb shows in-frame clones only, minus some. The top ten hold approximately 2.4% of the sample, which has about 230,000 clones, around 84% seen once. Sequencing input: peripheral blood. The source of these receptors is a man between 40 and 49 years old who had recovered from COVID-19.

The chain joins TRBV19 to TRBJ1-2; 10 nucleotides line up with TRBD1. The CDR3 is 15 residues long. With 1 base clipped from V and 3 bases from J, the junction kept 2 bases outside the gene matches. Germline V lookup: CDR1 LNHDA, CDR2 SQIVND (reference sequence). The CDR3 here is CASSIVGTGDYGYTF. The CDR3, as DNA: TGTGCCAGTAGTATAGTGGGGACAGGGGACTATGGCTACACCTTC.

The gene calls are TRBV2 and TRBJ2-2, with 7 positions matching TRBD2. The germline gives CDR1 SNHLY, CDR2 FYNNEI. The CDR3 has 15 amino acids. V lost 7 bases to trimming and J lost 3 bases; unmatched junction nucleotides: 8. The CDR3 sequence is CASKGASGYTGELFF. CDR3 nucleotide sequence: TGTGCCAGCAAGGGAGCTAGCGGTTACACCGGGGAGCTGTTTTTT.

This clone was detected only once. V usage is TRBV30 and J usage is TRBJ2-7; D remains ambiguous. The V gene's germline CDR1 is GTSNPN and CDR2 SVGIG (reference sequence). The CDR3 has 13 amino acids. V shed 2 bases and J shed 2 bases, with 10 bases lying between them. The CDR3 DNA sequence: TGTGCCTGGAGTACGGCAGGAACCTACGAGCAGTACTTC. Protein sequence: CAWSTAGTYEQYF.

This chain connects TRBV7-9 to TRBJ1-4, with D tentatively TRBD1 (5 bases). This CDR3 has 15 residues. Germline CDR1 is SEHNR and CDR2 is FQNEAQ (reference sequence). V was shortened by 1 base and J by 7 bases, with 13 bases between the two germline ends. This CDR3 is CASSLGGRVREKLFF. CDR3 nucleotide sequence: TGTGCCAGCAGCTTAGGGGGCAGGGTTCGTGAAAAACTGTTTTTT.

The V and J genes are TRBV29-1 and TRBJ2-5; 10 nucleotides match TRBD1. Losses at the gene ends were 7 bases for V and 9 bases for J; bases not matched to a gene: 11. In germline, CDR1 is SQVTM, CDR2 ANQGSEA. The CDR3 sequence is 13 residues long. The CDR3 DNA is TGCAGCGCCGCTTCCGGGACAGGGGAGGCCCAGTACTTC. Protein: CSAASGTGEAQYF.

This chain links TRBV5-4 with TRBJ1-5; D is perhaps TRBD1 (5 bases). V was shortened by 1 base and J by 5 bases, with 19 bases between the two germline ends. CDR3 length equals 17 residues. CDR1 and CDR2 from the germline V gene are SGHNT and YYREEE (reference sequence). CDR3 region: CASSLPPGRAFYQPQHF. In nucleotides, the CDR3 is TGTGCCAGCAGCTTGCCACCAGGGAGGGCTTTCTATCAGCCCCAGCATTTT.

The rearrangement uses TRBV2 and TRBJ1-2; perhaps TRBD1 as D (5 bases). CDR1 is SNHLY and CDR2 is FYNNEI in the germline V gene. CDR3 size: 10 residues. The V end was cut by 5 bases, the J end by 10 bases, with 8 bases between. CDR3 in amino acids: CASSTGYYTF. For the CDR3, the DNA is TGTGCCAGCAGTACAGGCTACTACACCTTC.

The chain uses TRBV11-2 and TRBJ2-3; perhaps TRBD1 as D (5 bases). Per germline, CDR1 SGHAT and CDR2 FQNNGV. This CDR3 is built from 14 residues. Trimming shortened V by 0 bases and J by 5 bases, and 9 bases separated the two germline ends. Here the CDR3 reads CASSLEGAEDTQYF. The CDR3 coding sequence is TGTGCCAGCAGCTTAGAAGGGGCAGAAGATACGCAGTATTTT.

This sequence joins TRBV9 and TRBJ2-7; 16 bases map to TRBD2. The CDR3 runs 16 residues. V lost 3 bases and J lost 2; bases outside the gene matches: 2. Germline V gene data show CDR1 as SGDLS and CDR2 as YYNGEE. The DNA of the CDR3 is TGTGCCAGCAGCGCGGGACTAGCGGGAGGGCCCTACGAGCAGTACTTC. This codes for CASSAGLAGGPYEQYF.

The chain joins TRBV10-2 to TRBJ1-1; no reliable D call. With 2 bases removed from V and 0 bases from J, the gap between germline ends came to 7 bases. CDR3 length equals 14 residues. Germline V gives CDR1 WSHSY, CDR2 SAAADI. The CDR3 region is CASSEPGMNTEAFF. The CDR3 DNA follows: TGCGCCAGCAGTGAGCCCGGTATGAACACTGAAGCTTTCTTT.

The chain employs TRBV5-1 and TRBJ2-5, with 8 bases matching TRBD2. Trimming cost V 3 bases and J 4 bases; bases outside gene matches: 5. The CDR3 has 14 amino acids. CDR1 and CDR2 (germline): SGHRS, YFSETQ. The DNA of the CDR3 is TGCGCCAGCAGCTACGGACTAGCTGGAGAGACCCAGTACTTC. This translates into CASSYGLAGETQYF.

The chain recombines TRBV19 with TRBJ1-2, with D perhaps matching TRBD1 (5 bases). Trimming removed 4 bases from V and 5 bases from J, with 17 bases in between. Germline values: CDR1 LNHDA, CDR2 SQIVND (reference sequence). The CDR3 has 15 amino acids. The CDR3 DNA reads TGTGCCAGTAGTAATGCCCCGGGAGGGGAGTATGGCTACACCTTC. It translates to CASSNAPGGEYGYTF.

The chain has TRBV18 and TRBJ2-3; 7 bases are a match to TRBD2. With V trimmed by 6 bases and J by 3 bases, 6 bases remained unmatched. CDR3 length: 14 residues. In germline, CDR1 is KGHSH, CDR2 LQKENI. In DNA form, the CDR3 reads TGTGCCAGCTCCGTCGTCGGGAGGACAGATACGCAGTATTTT. Amino acid sequence: CASSVVGRTDTQYF.

The chain has TRBV2 and TRBJ1-2; D not resolved. The CDR3 contains 13 residues. The germline V and J ends were trimmed by 6 bases and 1 base, with 9 bases remaining between them. The germline V gene has CDR1 SNHLY and CDR2 FYNNEI. Here the CDR3 DNA reads TGTGCCAGCAGGGGCAATAGTAACTATGGCTACACCTTC. Translating gives CASRGNSNYGYTF.

The genes are TRBV5-1 and TRBJ2-1; TRBD2 matches 7 bases. Looked up from germline, CDR1 is SGHRS and CDR2 is YFSETQ. V dropped 0 bases and J dropped 0; count of bases not matched to a gene: 6. The CDR3 has 17 amino acids. The CDR3 nucleotides read TGCGCCAGCAGCTTGGGTTCTAGCGGAAGCTCCTACAATGAGCAGTTCTTC. Its translation: CASSLGSSGSSYNEQFF.

The chain combines TRBV11-2 with TRBJ1-2; TRBD1 might be the D (6 bases). Looked up from germline, CDR1 is SGHAT and CDR2 is FQNNGV. V shed 0 bases and J shed 6 bases, with 17 bases lying between them. CDR3 length equals 16 residues. The CDR3 DNA sequence: TGTGCCAGCAGCTTAGATCGTCTAACAGGGTGGAATGGCTACACCTTC. It codes for CASSLDRLTGWNGYTF.

The chain carries TRBV19 and TRBJ2-7, with 9 bases that match TRBD1. V dropped 5 bases and J dropped 6; count of bases not matched to a gene: 8. In germline, CDR1 is LNHDA, CDR2 SQIVND (reference sequence). The CDR3 covers 14 residues. The CDR3 loop reads CASSVSGTGLEQYF. CDR3 coding DNA: TGTGCCAGTAGTGTATCCGGGACAGGGCTCGAGCAGTACTTC.

The chain uses TRBV2 and TRBJ1-2, with 8 bases that match TRBD1. Germline lookup yields CDR1 SNHLY and CDR2 FYNNEI. The CDR3 has 14 amino acids. Losses at the gene ends were 6 bases for V and 3 bases for J; bases not matched to a gene: 6. CDR3 sequence reads: CASSDRTGHYGYTF. The CDR3 DNA is TGTGCCAGCAGCGACCGGACAGGGCACTATGGCTACACCTTC. The whole variable domain, filled in from reference TRBV2 and TRBJ1-2, reads EPEVTQTPSHQVTQMGQEVILRCVPISNHLYFYWYRQILGQKVEFLVSFYNNEISEKSEIFDDQFSVERPDGSNFTLKIRSTKLEDSAMYFCASSDRTGHYGYTFGSGTRLTVV.

The J gene is TRBJ1-2, the V gene TRBV7-8; 10 nucleotides line up with TRBD1. The CDR3 loop spans 16 amino acids. Per germline, CDR1 SGHVS and CDR2 FQNEAQ. The junction had 6 bases not matched to a gene; V was cut back by 3 bases and J by 2 bases. The CDR3 DNA reads as TGTGCCAGCAGCTTGATACCGGGACAGGGGAACTATGGCTACACCTTC. Its translation: CASSLIPGQGNYGYTF.

The J gene is TRBJ2-7, the V gene TRBV7-9; 8 bases are a match to TRBD1. V gave up 3 bases and J gave up 2 bases; unmatched junction bases: 3. Germline CDR1 SEHNR, CDR2 FQNEAQ (reference sequence). CDR3 length: 14 residues. For the CDR3, the DNA is TGTGCCAGCAGCTTGGACAGGGTCCCCTACGAGCAGTACTTC. This encodes CASSLDRVPYEQYF.

The gene calls are TRBV3-1 (or the pseudogene TRBV3-2) and TRBJ1-4; D might be TRBD1 (6 bases). The CDR3 spans 15 residues. Germline CDR1 LGHDT, CDR2 YNNKEL (reference sequence). V was cut by 0 bases and J by 4 bases, with 9 bases left in between. The CDR3 bases are TGTGCCAGCAGCCAAGAGGACAGATATAATGAAAAACTGTTTTTT. Protein product: CASSQEDRYNEKLFF.

V and J are TRBV27 and TRBJ2-6, with TRBD1 matching 7 bases. Germline CDR1 MNHEY, CDR2 SMNVEV (reference sequence). CDR3 length: 17 amino acids. The V gene end was trimmed by 10 bases and the J gene end by 3 bases; junction bases not matched to a gene: 15. The CDR3: CATSTGVRGGGANVLTF. The CDR3 nucleotides read TGTGCCACCTCCACAGGGGTTAGGGGCGGTGGGGCCAACGTCCTGACTTTC.

The chain employs TRBV4-1 and TRBJ2-1, with 9 bases identical to TRBD2. This CDR3 comprises 14 residues. The junction had 2 bases not matched to a gene; V was cut back by 2 bases and J by 6 bases. The V gene's germline CDR1 is MGHRA and CDR2 YSYEKL. CDR3 loop: CASSQRTSANEQFF. CDR3 in DNA: TGCGCCAGCAGCCAAAGGACTAGCGCCAATGAGCAGTTCTTC.

This chain links TRBV9 with TRBJ2-3, with D maybe TRBD2 (5 bases). CDR1 and CDR2 (germline): SGDLS, YYNGEE. The CDR3 totals 16 residues. The germline V and J ends were trimmed by 0 bases and 0 bases, with 11 bases remaining between them. The chain's CDR3 is CASSVGSGLSTDTQYF. The CDR3 DNA reads as TGTGCCAGCAGCGTAGGAAGCGGCTTAAGCACAGATACGCAGTATTTT.

This clone turned up a few times. This CDR3 is also generated by other DNA sequences in the sample. The chain is built from TRBV10-3 and TRBJ1-2; D ambiguous. The CDR3 contains 13 residues. The germline gives CDR1 ENHRY, CDR2 SYGVKD. V lost 4 bases to trimming and J lost 6 bases, with 12 bases between them. In DNA, the CDR3 is TGTGCCATCAGTGTAAGAGGGTTCGATGGCTACACCTTC. Its protein is CAISVRGFDGYTF.

This chain connects TRBV7-2 to TRBJ1-2, with D tentatively TRBD1 (5 bases). Germline V CDR1 and CDR2: SGHTA, FQGNSA. The CDR3 has 15 amino acids. Trimming left V 5 bases short and J 0 bases short, with 13 bases between. The chain's CDR3 is CASSPRGPANYGYTF. The CDR3 nucleotides are TGTGCCAGCAGCCCAAGGGGCCCTGCTAACTATGGCTACACCTTC.

This clone occurred once. The rearrangement joins TRBV4-3 to TRBJ2-3, with D hard to call. The CDR3 is 13 residues long. Between the trimmed V and J ends, which lost 0 bases and 13 bases, there was a span of 14 bases. Germline CDR1 is LGHNA and CDR2 is YSLEER. As DNA, the CDR3 is TGCGCCAGCAGCCAAGAAATACGCGCTCTTGAGTATTTT. Encoded protein: CASSQEIRALEYF.

A single count supports this clone. The chain employs TRBV11-2 and TRBJ2-5, with 8 bases lining up with TRBD1. V was clipped by 6 bases and J by 3 bases; unmatched bases: 9. From germline, CDR1 is SGHAT and CDR2 FQNNGV. The CDR3 extends over 15 amino acids. CDR3 in amino acids: CASSIRGRKEETQYF. The DNA of the CDR3 is TGTGCCAGCAGTATCAGGGGGCGAAAGGAAGAGACCCAGTACTTC.